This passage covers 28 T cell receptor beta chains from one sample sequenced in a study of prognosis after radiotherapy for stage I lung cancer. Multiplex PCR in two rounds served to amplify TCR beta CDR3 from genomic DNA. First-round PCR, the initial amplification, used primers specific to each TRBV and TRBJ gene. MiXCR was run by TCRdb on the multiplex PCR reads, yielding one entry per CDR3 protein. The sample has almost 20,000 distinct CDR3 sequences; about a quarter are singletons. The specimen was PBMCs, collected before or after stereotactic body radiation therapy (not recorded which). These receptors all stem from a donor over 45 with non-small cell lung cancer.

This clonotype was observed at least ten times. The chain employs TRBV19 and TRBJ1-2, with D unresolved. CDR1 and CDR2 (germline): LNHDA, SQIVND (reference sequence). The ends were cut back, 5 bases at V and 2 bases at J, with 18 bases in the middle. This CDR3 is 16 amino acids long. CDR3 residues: CASSGRTEGKNYGYTF. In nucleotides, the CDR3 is TGTGCCAGTAGTGGACGGACGGAAGGAAAAAACTATGGCTACACCTTC.

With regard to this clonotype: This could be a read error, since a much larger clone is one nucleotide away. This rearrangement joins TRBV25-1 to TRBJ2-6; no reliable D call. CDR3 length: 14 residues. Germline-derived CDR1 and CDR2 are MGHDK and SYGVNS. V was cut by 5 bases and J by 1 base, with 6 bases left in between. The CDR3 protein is CASSLSSGANVLTF. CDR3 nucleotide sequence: TGTGCCAGCAGTCTTTCGTCTGGGGCCAACGTCCTGACTTTC.

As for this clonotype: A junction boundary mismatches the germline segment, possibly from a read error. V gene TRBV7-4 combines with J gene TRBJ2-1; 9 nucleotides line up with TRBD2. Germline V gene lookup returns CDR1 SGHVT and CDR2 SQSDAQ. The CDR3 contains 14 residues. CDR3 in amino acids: CASSQTSGNNEQFF. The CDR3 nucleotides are TGTGCCAGCAGCCAGACTAGCGGAAACAATGAGCAGTTTTTC.

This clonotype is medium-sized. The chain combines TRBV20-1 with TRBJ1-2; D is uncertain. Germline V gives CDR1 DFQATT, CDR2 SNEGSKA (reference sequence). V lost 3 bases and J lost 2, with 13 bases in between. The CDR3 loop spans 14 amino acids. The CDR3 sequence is CSASSSFTNYGYTF. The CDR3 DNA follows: TGCAGTGCTAGTTCGTCCTTCACCAACTATGGCTACACCTTC.

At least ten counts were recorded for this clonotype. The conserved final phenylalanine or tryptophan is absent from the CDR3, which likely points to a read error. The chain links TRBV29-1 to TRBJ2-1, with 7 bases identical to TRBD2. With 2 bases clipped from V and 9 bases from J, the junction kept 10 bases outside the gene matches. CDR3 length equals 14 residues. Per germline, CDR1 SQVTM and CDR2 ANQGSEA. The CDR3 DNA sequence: TGCAGCGTTGAAAAGGGGAGGGGATTGAGTGAGCAGTTCCTC. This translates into CSVEKGRGLSEQFL.

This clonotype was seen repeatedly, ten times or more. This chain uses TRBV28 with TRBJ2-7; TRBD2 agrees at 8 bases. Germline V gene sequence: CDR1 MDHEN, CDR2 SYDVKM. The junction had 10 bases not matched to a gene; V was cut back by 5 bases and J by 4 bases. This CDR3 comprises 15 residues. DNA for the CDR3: TGTGCCAGCAGTATAGCGGGACTCGAAGTATACGAGCAGTACTTC. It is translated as CASSIAGLEVYEQYF.

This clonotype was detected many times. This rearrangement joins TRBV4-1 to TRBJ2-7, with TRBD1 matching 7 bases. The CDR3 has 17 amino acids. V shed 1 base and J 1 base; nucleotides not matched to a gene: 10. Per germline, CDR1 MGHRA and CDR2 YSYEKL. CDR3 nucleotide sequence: TGCGCCAGCAGCCAAGGGATCACCGGGACAGATTCCTACGAGCAGTACTTC. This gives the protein CASSQGITGTDSYEQYF.

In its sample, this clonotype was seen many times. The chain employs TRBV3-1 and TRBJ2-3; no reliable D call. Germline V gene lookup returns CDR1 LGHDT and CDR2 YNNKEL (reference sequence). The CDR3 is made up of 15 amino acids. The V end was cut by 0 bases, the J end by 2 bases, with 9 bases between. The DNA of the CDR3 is TGTGCCAGCAGCCAAGAGGGGTCTCTCACAGATACGCAGTATTTT. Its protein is CASSQEGSLTDTQYF.

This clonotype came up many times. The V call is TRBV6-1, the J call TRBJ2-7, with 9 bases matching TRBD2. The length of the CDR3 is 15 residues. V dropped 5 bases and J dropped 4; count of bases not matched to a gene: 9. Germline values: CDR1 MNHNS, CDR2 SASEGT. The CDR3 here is CASSTLAGNPYEQYF. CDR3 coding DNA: TGTGCCAGCAGTACCCTAGCGGGAAACCCTTACGAGCAGTACTTC.

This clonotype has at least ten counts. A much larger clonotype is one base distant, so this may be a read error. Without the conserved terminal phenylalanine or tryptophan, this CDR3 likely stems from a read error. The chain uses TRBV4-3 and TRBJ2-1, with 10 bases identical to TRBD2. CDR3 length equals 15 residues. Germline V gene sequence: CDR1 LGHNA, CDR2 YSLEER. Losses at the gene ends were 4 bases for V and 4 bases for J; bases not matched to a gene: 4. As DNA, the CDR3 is TGCGCCAGCAGCCGAACTAGCGGGGTATACAATGAGCAGTTCCTC. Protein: CASSRTSGVYNEQFL.

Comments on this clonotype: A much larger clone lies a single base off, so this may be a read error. The CDR3 spells CASSYSGSVDTQYF. The DNA of the CDR3 is TGTGCCAGCAGCTATAGCGGGAGTGTGGATACCCAGTACTTC. The chain joins TRBV6-2 or TRBV6-3 to TRBJ2-5; TRBD2 agrees at 9 bases. Trimming at V came to 6 bases and at J to 8 bases, leaving 10 bases not matched to a gene. The CDR3 is 14 residues long. Germline-derived CDR1 and CDR2 are MNHEY and SVGEGT.

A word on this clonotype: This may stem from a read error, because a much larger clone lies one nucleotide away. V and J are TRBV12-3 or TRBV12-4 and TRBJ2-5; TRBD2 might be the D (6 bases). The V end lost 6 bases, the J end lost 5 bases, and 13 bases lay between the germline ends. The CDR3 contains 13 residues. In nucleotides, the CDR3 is TGTGCCAGCAGGTCCAGGGAGGTGGAGACCCAGTACTTC. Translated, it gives CASRSREVETQYF.

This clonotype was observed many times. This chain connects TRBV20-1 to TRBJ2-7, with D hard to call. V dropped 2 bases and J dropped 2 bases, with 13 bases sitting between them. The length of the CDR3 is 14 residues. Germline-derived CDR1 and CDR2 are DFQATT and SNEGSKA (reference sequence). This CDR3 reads CSARFSLPPYEQYF. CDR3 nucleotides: TGCAGTGCTAGATTCAGTCTCCCTCCCTACGAGCAGTACTTC.

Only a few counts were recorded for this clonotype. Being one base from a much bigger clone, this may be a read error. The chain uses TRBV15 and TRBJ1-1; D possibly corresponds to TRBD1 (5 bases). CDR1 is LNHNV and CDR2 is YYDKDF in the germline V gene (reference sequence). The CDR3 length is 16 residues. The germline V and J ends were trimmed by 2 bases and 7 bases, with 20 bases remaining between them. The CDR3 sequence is CATSRYLGGGSLEAFF. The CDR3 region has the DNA TGTGCCACCAGCAGATATCTCGGGGGTGGCAGCCTTGAAGCTTTCTTT.

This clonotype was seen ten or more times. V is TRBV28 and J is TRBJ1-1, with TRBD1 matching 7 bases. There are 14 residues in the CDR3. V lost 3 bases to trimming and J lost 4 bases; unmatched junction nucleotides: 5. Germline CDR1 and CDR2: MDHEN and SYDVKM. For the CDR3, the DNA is TGTGCCAGCAGTTTGTCGGCAGGGGGCACTGAAGCTTTCTTT. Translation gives CASSLSAGGTEAFF.

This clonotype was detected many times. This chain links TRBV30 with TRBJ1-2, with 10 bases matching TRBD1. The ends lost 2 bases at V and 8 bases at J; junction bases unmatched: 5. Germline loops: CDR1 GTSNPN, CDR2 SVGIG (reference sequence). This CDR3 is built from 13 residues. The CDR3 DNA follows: TGTGCCTGGAGTAGGACAGGGGGATACGGCTACACCTTC. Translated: CAWSRTGGYGYTF.

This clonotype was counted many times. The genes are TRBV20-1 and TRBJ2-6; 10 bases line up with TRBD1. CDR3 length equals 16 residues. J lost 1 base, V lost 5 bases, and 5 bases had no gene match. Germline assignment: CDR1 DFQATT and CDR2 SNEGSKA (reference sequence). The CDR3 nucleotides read TGCAGTGCTGGTGGGACAGGGGCATCTGGGGCCAACGTCCTGACTTTC. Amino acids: CSAGGTGASGANVLTF.

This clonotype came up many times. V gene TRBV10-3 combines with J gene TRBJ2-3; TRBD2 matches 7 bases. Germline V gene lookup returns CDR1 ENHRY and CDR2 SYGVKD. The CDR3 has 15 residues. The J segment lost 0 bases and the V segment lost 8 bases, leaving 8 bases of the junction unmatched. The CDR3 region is CAIGDYSQSTDTQYF. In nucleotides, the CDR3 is TGTGCCATCGGGGACTATTCCCAAAGCACAGATACGCAGTATTTT.

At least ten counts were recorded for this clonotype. CDR3 loop: CASTWAGANQPQHF. In DNA, the CDR3 is TGTGCCAGCACCTGGGCGGGGGCAAATCAGCCCCAGCATTTT. The chain joins TRBV6-4 to TRBJ1-5; TRBD1 might be the D (6 bases). Per germline, CDR1 MRHNA and CDR2 SNTAGT. The CDR3 spans 14 residues. With 7 bases removed from V and 4 bases from J, the gap between germline ends came to 14 bases.

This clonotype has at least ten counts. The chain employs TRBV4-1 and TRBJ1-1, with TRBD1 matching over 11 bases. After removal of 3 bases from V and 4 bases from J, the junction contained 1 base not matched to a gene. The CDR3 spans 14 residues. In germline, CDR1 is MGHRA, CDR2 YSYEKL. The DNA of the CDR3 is TGCGCCAGCAGCCAGGGACAGGGGGTCACTGAAGCTTTCTTT. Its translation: CASSQGQGVTEAFF.

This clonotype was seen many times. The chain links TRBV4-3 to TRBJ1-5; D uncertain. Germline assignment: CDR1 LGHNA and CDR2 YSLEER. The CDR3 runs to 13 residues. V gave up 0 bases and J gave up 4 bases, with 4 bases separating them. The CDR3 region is CASSQDGNQPQHF. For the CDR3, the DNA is TGCGCCAGCAGCCAAGACGGGAATCAGCCCCAGCATTTT.

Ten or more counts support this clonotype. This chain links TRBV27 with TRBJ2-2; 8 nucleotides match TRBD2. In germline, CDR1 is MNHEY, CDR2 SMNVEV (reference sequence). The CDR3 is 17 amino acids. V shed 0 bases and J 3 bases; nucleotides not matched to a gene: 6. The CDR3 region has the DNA TGTGCCAGCAGTTTATCTAGCGGGACGAGATACACCGGGGAGCTGTTTTTT. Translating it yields CASSLSSGTRYTGELFF.

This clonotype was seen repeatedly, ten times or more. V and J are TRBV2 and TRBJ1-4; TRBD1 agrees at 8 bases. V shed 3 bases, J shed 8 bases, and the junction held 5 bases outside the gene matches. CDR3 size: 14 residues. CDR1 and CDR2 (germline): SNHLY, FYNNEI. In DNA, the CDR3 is TGTGCCAGCAGTGAGGACAGGGTGGACGAAAAACTGTTTTTT. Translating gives CASSEDRVDEKLFF.

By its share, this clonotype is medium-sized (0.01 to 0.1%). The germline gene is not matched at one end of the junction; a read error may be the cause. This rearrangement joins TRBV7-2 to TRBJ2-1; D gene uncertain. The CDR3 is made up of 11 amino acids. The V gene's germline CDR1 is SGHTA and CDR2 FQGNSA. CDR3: CASSPHNQQFF. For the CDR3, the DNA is TGTGCCAGCAGTCCTCACAATCAGCAGTTCTTC.

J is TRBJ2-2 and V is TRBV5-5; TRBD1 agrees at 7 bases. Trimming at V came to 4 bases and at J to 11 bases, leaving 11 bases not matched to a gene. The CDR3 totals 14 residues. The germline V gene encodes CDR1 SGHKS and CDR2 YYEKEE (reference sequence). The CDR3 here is CASSPGQTTPELFF. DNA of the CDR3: TGTGCCAGCAGCCCGGGACAGACAACACCCGAGCTGTTTTTT.

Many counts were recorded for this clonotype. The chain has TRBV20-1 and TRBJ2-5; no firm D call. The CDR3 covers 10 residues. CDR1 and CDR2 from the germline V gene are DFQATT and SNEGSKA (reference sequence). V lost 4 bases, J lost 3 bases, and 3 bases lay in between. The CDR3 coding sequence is TGCAGTGCTAACAAAGAGACCCAGTACTTC. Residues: CSANKETQYF.

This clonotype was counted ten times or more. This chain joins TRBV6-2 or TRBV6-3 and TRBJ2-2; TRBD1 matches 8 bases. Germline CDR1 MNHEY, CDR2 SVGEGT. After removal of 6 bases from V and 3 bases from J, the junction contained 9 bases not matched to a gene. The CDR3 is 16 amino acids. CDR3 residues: CASSLRAGGYTGELFF. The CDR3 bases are TGTGCCAGCAGCCTACGGGCAGGGGGCTACACCGGGGAGCTGTTTTTT.

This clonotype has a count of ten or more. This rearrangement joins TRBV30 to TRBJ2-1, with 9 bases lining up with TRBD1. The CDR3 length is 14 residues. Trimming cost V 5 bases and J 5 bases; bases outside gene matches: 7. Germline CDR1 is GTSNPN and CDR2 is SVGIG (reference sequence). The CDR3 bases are TGTGCCTGGGAACCGGGACAGGGCAACAATGAGCAGTTCTTC. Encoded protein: CAWEPGQGNNEQFF.